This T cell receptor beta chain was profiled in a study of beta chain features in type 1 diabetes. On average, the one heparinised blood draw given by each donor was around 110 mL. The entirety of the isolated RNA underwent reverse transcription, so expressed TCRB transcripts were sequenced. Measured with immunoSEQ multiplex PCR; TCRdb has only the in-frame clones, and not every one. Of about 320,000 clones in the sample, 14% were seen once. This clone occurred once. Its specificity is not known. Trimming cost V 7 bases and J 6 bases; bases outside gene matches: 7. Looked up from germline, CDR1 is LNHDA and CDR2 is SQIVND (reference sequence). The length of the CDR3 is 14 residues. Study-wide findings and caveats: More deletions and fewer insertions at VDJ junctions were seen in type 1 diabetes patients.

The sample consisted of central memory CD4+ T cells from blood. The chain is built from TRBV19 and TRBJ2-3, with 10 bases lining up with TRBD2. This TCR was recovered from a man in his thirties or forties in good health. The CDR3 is CASKVQREGDTQYF. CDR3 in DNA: TGTGCCAGTAAAGTCCAGCGGGAGGGCGATACGCAGTATTTT.